This T cell receptor beta chain was sequenced in a study of CD8+ T cells in alopecia areata. The wider study: Tofacitinib exposure lasted 6 to 18 months, followed by 6 months off drug.

As the sequencing template, cDNA was produced by extracting RNA and reverse transcribing it. This table comes from immunoSEQ multiplex PCR, and its TCRdb copy is limited to in-frame clones, with some not included. Here the sample spans roughly 150,000 clones, 45% to 55% being singletons. Lesional scalp tissue (obtained by punch biopsy) and peripheral blood were collected from alopecia areata patients. This sequence was found in a human donor with alopecia areata. The specimen comprised CD8+ T cells sorted from blood, sampled at week 0.

CDR3 DNA sequence: TGTGCCAGTAATATGGGGACAGATGAAGCTTTCTTT. Translating it yields CASNMGTDEAFF. The V and J genes are TRBV19 and TRBJ1-1; TRBD1 agrees at 7 bases. Germline V gives CDR1 LNHDA, CDR2 SQIVND (reference sequence). The ends lost 7 bases at V and 7 bases at J; junction bases unmatched: 6. CDR3 length: 12 residues. The full variable domain, its missing parts supplied by reference TRBV19 and TRBJ1-1, is DGGITQSPKYLFRKEGQNVTLSCEQNLNHDAMYWYRQDPGQGLRLIYYSQIVNDFQKGDIAEGYSVSREKKESFPLTVTSAQKNPTAFYLCASNMGTDEAFFGQGTRLTVV.